This T cell receptor (beta chain) was sequenced for a study of cytomegalovirus exposure and HLA in healthy donors. The PCR made use of 60 Vbeta and 13 Jbeta primers. TCRdb keeps only in-frame clones here, not all; method: immunoSEQ multiplex PCR. The profile shows 150,000 to 200,000 clones, roughly 80% of them singletons. V lost 3 bases and J lost 5; bases outside the gene matches: 6. CDR1 is SGHAT and CDR2 is FQNNGV in the germline V gene. The CDR3 spans 14 residues. The source of this sequence is a female donor in good health and CMV-seronegative. The source material was PBMCs. The rearrangement links TRBV11-2 to TRBJ2-7, with TRBD1 matching over 8 bases. CDR3 loop: CASSLAGQDNEQYF. In nucleotides, the CDR3 is TGTGCCAGCAGCTTGGCGGGACAGGACAACGAGCAGTACTTC.